In this sample, the clone carrying this T cell receptor (beta chain) turned up many times. This CDR3 comprises 13 residues. The J segment lost 6 bases and the V segment lost 3 bases, leaving 7 bases of the junction unmatched. Germline V gene data show CDR1 as SQVTM and CDR2 as ANQGSEA. The entry originates in a study of regulatory T cells in long-lasting Graves disease. As to time point: newly diagnosed GD, antithyroid drugs for less than 3 months. The authors made the TCR library using RNA they extracted from PBMCs. Arm-PCR of CDR3 regions and iRepertoire HTBI primers were the basis on which TCR beta libraries were built. MiXCR, applied by TCRdb to the multiplex PCR reads, yields one record per CDR3 protein. Seen here are 620,000 or so distinct CDR3 sequences, roughly 15% observed once, and the top ten hold around 19%. This sample also belongs to another study, concerning T cells in Graves' hyperthyroidism and ophthalmopathy.

Sequencing used peripheral blood mononuclear cells (PBMCs), obtained at new diagnosis, from a patient treated with antithyroid drugs. The rearrangement uses TRBV29-1 and TRBJ2-5, with 7 bases aligning to TRBD1. The TCR originated in a young woman with Graves disease. CDR3 loop: CSVDRQGWKTQYF. DNA for the CDR3: TGCAGCGTTGACCGACAGGGCTGGAAGACCCAGTACTTC.